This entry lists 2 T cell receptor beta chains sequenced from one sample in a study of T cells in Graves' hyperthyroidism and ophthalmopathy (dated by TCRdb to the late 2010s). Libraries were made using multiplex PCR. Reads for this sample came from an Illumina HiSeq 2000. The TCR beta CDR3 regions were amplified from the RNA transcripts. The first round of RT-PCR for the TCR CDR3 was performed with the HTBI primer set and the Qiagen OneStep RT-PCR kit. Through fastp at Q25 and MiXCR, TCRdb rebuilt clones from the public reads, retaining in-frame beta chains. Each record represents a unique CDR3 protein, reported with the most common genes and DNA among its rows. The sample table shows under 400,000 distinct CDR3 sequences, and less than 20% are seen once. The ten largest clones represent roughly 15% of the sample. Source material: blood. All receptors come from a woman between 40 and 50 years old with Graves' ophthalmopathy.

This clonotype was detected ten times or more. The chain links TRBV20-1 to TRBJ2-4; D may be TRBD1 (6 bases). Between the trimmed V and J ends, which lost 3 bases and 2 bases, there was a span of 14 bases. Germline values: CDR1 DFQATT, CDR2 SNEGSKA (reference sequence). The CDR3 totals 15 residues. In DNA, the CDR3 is TGCAGTGCTAGGGACTGGACAGCTACCAAAAACATTCAGTACTTC. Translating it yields CSARDWTATKNIQYF.

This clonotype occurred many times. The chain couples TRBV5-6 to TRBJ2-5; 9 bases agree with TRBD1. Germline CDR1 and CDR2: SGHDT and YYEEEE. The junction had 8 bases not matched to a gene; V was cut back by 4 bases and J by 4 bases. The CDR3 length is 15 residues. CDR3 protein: CASSRGQGKGETQYF. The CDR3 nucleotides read TGTGCCAGCAGCCGAGGACAGGGGAAAGGAGAGACCCAGTACTTC.